The 32 T cell receptor beta chains listed next were all sequenced from one sample in a study of cytomegalovirus exposure and HLA in healthy donors. PCR used 60 Vbeta primers and 13 Jbeta primers. The assay was immunoSEQ multiplex PCR, and TCRdb's table has in-frame clones only and misses some. The table lists roughly 110,000 clones, 82% of them singletons, with 22% in the top ten. The sample was PBMCs. The receptors derive from a man younger than 40 in good health and CMV-seropositive.

J is TRBJ1-2 and V is TRBV6-5, with a weak D call TRBD1 (6 bases). CDR3 length: 13 residues. Germline V lookup: CDR1 MNHEY, CDR2 SVGAGI. V lost 5 bases and J 6 bases, leaving 13 bases between the germline ends. The chain's CDR3 is CASSPPNRDGYTF. The CDR3 region has the DNA TGTGCCAGCAGTCCCCCCAACAGGGATGGCTACACCTTC.

The chain employs TRBV9 and TRBJ2-3; D remains unclear. The CDR3 has 18 amino acids. Trimming stripped 3 bases from V and 2 bases from J, with 22 bases between. CDR1 and CDR2 from the germline V gene are SGDLS and YYNGEE. The CDR3 region is CASSDSDLERYYTDTQYF. Written as DNA, the CDR3 is TGTGCCAGCAGCGACTCCGACTTGGAACGCTATTACACAGATACGCAGTATTTT. Looking up the rest from reference TRBV9 and TRBJ2-3 gives the full variable domain: DSGVTQTPKHLITATGQRVTLRCSPRSGDLSVYWYQQSLDQGLQFLIQYYNGEERAKGNILERFSAQQFPDLHSELNLSSLELGDSALYFCASSDSDLERYYTDTQYFGPGTRLTVL.

CDR3 bases: TGTGCCACCAGCAACCGCAGGGGGTCCGTTACCAAAAACATTCAGTACTTC. Protein: CATSNRRGSVTKNIQYF. The genes are TRBV15 and TRBJ2-4, with 7 bases matching TRBD1. V dropped 4 bases and J dropped 2; count of bases not matched to a gene: 11. The germline V gene has CDR1 LNHNV and CDR2 YYDKDF (reference sequence). The CDR3 consists of 17 residues.

This clone was detected a few times. The chain combines TRBV6-1 with TRBJ2-4, with a possible D match to TRBD2 (6 bases). The germline gives CDR1 MNHNS, CDR2 SASEGT. The CDR3 length is 15 residues. The ends were cut back, 4 bases at V and 5 bases at J, with 15 bases in the middle. CDR3 nucleotides: TGTGCCAGCAGTGTCGTGTATGGGGAGGAAAACATTCAGTACTTC. Its protein is CASSVVYGEENIQYF.

The CDR3 protein is CATSSPGGETGGSNQPQHF. CDR3 in DNA: TGTGCCACCAGCAGCCCCGGGGGAGAGACAGGGGGGAGCAATCAGCCCCAGCATTTT. This sequence joins TRBV15 and TRBJ1-5; 9 bases fit TRBD1. V dropped 3 bases and J dropped 1; count of bases not matched to a gene: 13. The CDR3 contains 19 residues. CDR1 and CDR2 from the germline V gene are LNHNV and YYDKDF (reference sequence).

The chain combines TRBV2 with TRBJ1-2, with TRBD1 matching over 11 bases. This CDR3 comprises 14 residues. V lost 5 bases, J lost 4 bases, and 3 bases stayed unmatched. The V gene's germline CDR1 is SNHLY and CDR2 FYNNEI. CDR3 in amino acids: CASSPGTGGYGYTF. CDR3 nucleotides: TGTGCCAGCAGTCCCGGGACAGGGGGCTATGGCTACACCTTC.

The chain is built from TRBV14 and TRBJ1-1, with a possible D match to TRBD1 (6 bases). The germline V and J ends were trimmed by 4 bases and 3 bases, with 15 bases remaining between them. Germline V gives CDR1 SGHDN, CDR2 FVKESK. CDR3 length: 15 amino acids. CDR3: CASSLLTGRYTEAFF. CDR3 sequence (DNA): TGTGCCAGCAGCCTCTTGACAGGACGGTACACTGAAGCTTTCTTT.

V is TRBV6-6 and J is TRBJ2-4, with D maybe TRBD2 (7 bases). Germline assignment: CDR1 MNHNY and CDR2 SVGAGI (reference sequence). Between the trimmed V and J ends, which lost 11 bases and 0 bases, there was a span of 20 bases. The CDR3 spans 16 residues. The CDR3 coding sequence is TGTGCCGCAGGGGAGGGAGCGCCGGGAGCCAAAAACATTCAGTACTTC. Translated, it gives CAAGEGAPGAKNIQYF.

J is TRBJ2-5 and V is TRBV11-2, with 9 bases aligning to TRBD2. This CDR3 spans 16 amino acids. Germline CDR1 reads SGHAT; CDR2 reads FQNNGV. V shed 1 base, J shed 2 bases, and the junction held 5 bases outside the gene matches. The CDR3 here is CASSLGASGMQETQYF. CDR3 bases: TGTGCCAGCAGCTTAGGGGCTAGCGGGATGCAAGAGACCCAGTACTTC.

Here the CDR3 DNA reads TGTGCCAGCAGTTTTAGGGGCATCTATGGCTACACCTTC. It yields the protein CASSFRGIYGYTF. The chain joins TRBV28 to TRBJ1-2; possible D gene TRBD1, 5 bases. V was clipped by 3 bases and J by 4 bases, with 9 bases between them. CDR1 is MDHEN and CDR2 is SYDVKM in the germline V gene. This CDR3 spans 13 amino acids.

The chain couples TRBV21-1 to TRBJ1-5; the DNA was not compared with TRBD1, the D call given in the table. TRBV21-1 is recorded as a pseudogene. This CDR3 has 17 residues. DNA of the CDR3: TGTGCCAGCAGCAAAGACGGCAGCCGGACACACAATCAGCCCCAGCATTTT. Translation gives CASSKDGSRTHNQPQHF.

The chain employs TRBV13 and TRBJ2-1, with D possibly TRBD2 on 5 matching bases. V was shortened by 7 bases and J by 0 bases, with 13 bases between the two germline ends. There are 15 residues in the CDR3. Germline assignment: CDR1 PRHDT and CDR2 FYEKMQ (reference sequence). The CDR3 sequence: CASTQEDTSYNEQFF. The CDR3 nucleotides are TGTGCCAGCACCCAGGAGGATACCTCCTACAATGAGCAGTTCTTC. Filled out from reference TRBV13 and TRBJ2-1, the complete variable domain reads AAGVIQSPRHLIKEKRETATLKCYPIPRHDTVYWYQQGPGQDPQFLISFYEKMQSDKGSIPDRFSAQQFSDYHSELNMSSLELGDSALYFCASTQEDTSYNEQFFGPGTRLTVL.

This clone has more than one count but fewer than ten. This rearrangement joins TRBV15 to TRBJ1-6; unclear D gene. The CDR3 loop spans 14 amino acids. Per germline, CDR1 LNHNV and CDR2 YYDKDF (reference sequence). Trimming pared 0 bases from V and 9 bases from J, leaving 9 bases between. The CDR3 sequence: CATSRDGRGSPLHF. The DNA for the CDR3 is TGTGCCACCAGCAGAGATGGCCGGGGTTCACCCCTCCACTTT.

The sample holds one count of this clone. The chain uses TRBV19 and TRBJ2-6; a weak D match, TRBD1 (5 bases). This CDR3 has 17 residues. V was clipped by 5 bases and J by 2 bases, with 16 bases between them. The V gene's germline CDR1 is LNHDA and CDR2 SQIVND (reference sequence). This CDR3 reads CASSAGFWVAGANVLTF. DNA of the CDR3: TGTGCCAGTAGTGCAGGGTTTTGGGTGGCTGGGGCCAACGTCCTGACTTTC.

V is TRBV19 and J is TRBJ2-5, with TRBD1 matching 12 bases. The J segment lost 4 bases and the V segment lost 3 bases, leaving 9 bases of the junction unmatched. Germline loops: CDR1 LNHDA, CDR2 SQIVND (reference sequence). The CDR3 runs 17 residues. CDR3 sequence: CASSIPPRDRGLETQYF. The DNA for the CDR3 is TGTGCCAGTAGTATCCCCCCTCGGGACAGGGGGCTAGAGACCCAGTACTTC.

This clone is a singleton in its sample. The chain employs TRBV7-9 and TRBJ1-3; tentatively, D is TRBD1 (5 bases). V shed 3 bases and J shed 6 bases, with 12 bases lying between them. Germline CDR1 reads SEHNR; CDR2 reads FQNEAQ (reference sequence). The CDR3 extends over 14 amino acids. CDR3 DNA: TGTGCCAGCAGCTTGCCAGGGTTTTTAAACACCATATATTTT. Protein product: CASSLPGFLNTIYF. The full variable domain, rest sourced from reference TRBV7-9 and TRBJ1-3, is DTGVSQNPRHKITKRGQNVTFRCDPISEHNRLYWYRQTLGQGPEFLTYFQNEAQLEKSRLLSDRFSAERPKGSFSTLEIQRTEQGDSAMYLCASSLPGFLNTIYFGEGSWLTVV.

The chain has TRBV29-1 and TRBJ1-5; 11 positions match TRBD1. The CDR3 totals 14 residues. Germline V CDR1 and CDR2: SQVTM, ANQGSEA. The CDR3 nucleotides are TGCAGGTCCAGGACAGGGGGCTACAATCAGCCCCAGCATTTT. Its translation is CRSRTGGYNQPQHF.

The chain uses TRBV5-4 and TRBJ1-4; possible D gene TRBD1, 5 bases. The germline V and J ends were trimmed by 0 bases and 6 bases, with 15 bases remaining between them. This CDR3 is 16 amino acids long. CDR1 is SGHNT, CDR2 YYREEE, per germline (reference sequence). The CDR3 loop reads CASSLDEGRGYEKLFF. The DNA for the CDR3 is TGTGCCAGCAGCTTGGACGAGGGGAGGGGCTATGAAAAACTGTTTTTT.

The rearrangement joins TRBV30 to TRBJ2-1, with D possibly matching TRBD1 (6 bases). The germline gives CDR1 GTSNPN, CDR2 SVGIG (reference sequence). Trimming left V 7 bases short and J 4 bases short, with 17 bases between. This CDR3 comprises 14 residues. The CDR3 DNA reads TGTGCCTCCGACACCGAAGGACAGTACAATGAGCAGTTCTTC. Translating it yields CASDTEGQYNEQFF.

This clone was recorded once. The gene calls are TRBV2 and TRBJ1-5, with D perhaps TRBD1 (5 bases). V was trimmed by 3 bases and J by 0 bases, leaving 6 bases between them. The CDR3 spans 14 residues. Germline V gene lookup returns CDR1 SNHLY and CDR2 FYNNEI. Here the CDR3 reads CASSDRDSNQPQHF. Here the CDR3 DNA reads TGTGCCAGCAGTGACAGGGATAGCAATCAGCCCCAGCATTTT.

The CDR3 nucleotides are TGTGCCAGCAGTTTACTTTCAGGGGGTGACACCGGGGAGCTGTTTTTT. Residues: CASSLLSGGDTGELFF. The chain joins TRBV27 to TRBJ2-2, with 7 bases aligning to TRBD1. The CDR3 runs 16 residues. The ends lost 2 bases at V and 3 bases at J; junction bases unmatched: 6. Germline V gene lookup returns CDR1 MNHEY and CDR2 SMNVEV (reference sequence).

V is TRBV28 and J is TRBJ1-1, with 8 nucleotides matching TRBD1. Germline trimming cut 8 bases from V and 5 bases from J; bases unmatched to any gene: 4. This CDR3 is 12 amino acids long. Germline assignment: CDR1 MDHEN and CDR2 SYDVKM. In DNA, the CDR3 is TGTGCCAGCCTCACAGGGGGGACTGAAGCTTTCTTT. Protein product: CASLTGGTEAFF.

This chain uses TRBV7-6 with TRBJ2-7; tentative D call: TRBD1 (5 bases). The germline V gene has CDR1 SGHVS and CDR2 FNYEAQ. CDR3 length: 16 amino acids. The V gene lost 0 bases and the J gene lost 6 bases, with 18 bases spanning the gap. CDR3: CASSLATGQGIGEQYF. The CDR3 coding sequence is TGTGCCAGCAGCTTAGCGACTGGGCAGGGTATAGGCGAGCAGTACTTC.

This clone was detected once. The J gene is TRBJ1-1, the V gene TRBV11-2; no clear D. The CDR3 spans 15 residues. CDR1 is SGHAT, CDR2 FQNNGV, per germline. Deletions cut 1 base from V and 1 base from J, with 10 bases between. The DNA for the CDR3 is TGTGCCAGCAGCTTAGTATCAGGCAGGAACACTGAAGCTTTCTTT. This encodes CASSLVSGRNTEAFF. Variable domain in full (rest from reference TRBV11-2 and TRBJ1-1): EAGVAQSPRYKIIEKRQSVAFWCNPISGHATLYWYQQILGQGPKLLIQFQNNGVVDDSQLPKDRFSAERLKGVDSTLKIQPAKLEDSAVYLCASSLVSGRNTEAFFGQGTRLTVV.

This sequence joins TRBV2 and TRBJ2-5; 14 bases match TRBD2. This CDR3 region has 15 residues. The J segment lost 9 bases and the V segment lost 7 bases, leaving 10 bases of the junction unmatched. Germline V gives CDR1 SNHLY, CDR2 FYNNEI. CDR3 DNA: TGTGCCAGCACCGGGACTAGCGGGGGTGTGAGTCCCCAGTACTTC. Amino acid sequence: CASTGTSGGVSPQYF.

The genes are TRBV2 and TRBJ2-7, with 8 nucleotides matching TRBD1. The length of the CDR3 is 14 residues. V lost 6 bases, J lost 5 bases, and 9 bases stayed unmatched. Germline V lookup: CDR1 SNHLY, CDR2 FYNNEI. This CDR3 is CASRDRQGFHEQYF. DNA for the CDR3: TGTGCCAGCAGGGATAGACAGGGGTTCCACGAGCAGTACTTC.

J is TRBJ2-3 and V is TRBV7-2; D remains unclear. The CDR3 is made up of 12 amino acids. Per the germline V gene, CDR1 is SGHTA and CDR2 is FQGNSA. V lost 5 bases, J lost 5 bases, and 8 bases lay in between. The CDR3 here is CASSLRQDTQYF. The CDR3 DNA follows: TGTGCCAGCAGCCTTAGACAAGATACGCAGTATTTT.

This chain connects TRBV2 to TRBJ1-3, with TRBD1 matching over 9 bases. CDR3 length: 16 residues. CDR1 is SNHLY and CDR2 is FYNNEI in the germline V gene. V dropped 6 bases and J dropped 0; count of bases not matched to a gene: 6. In DNA form, the CDR3 reads TGTGCCAGCAGGGCCGGGGACAGGGACTCTGGAAACACCATATATTTT. This gives the protein CASRAGDRDSGNTIYF.

This chain joins TRBV5-1 and TRBJ1-1; D might be TRBD1 (6 bases). Germline V gives CDR1 SGHRS, CDR2 YFSETQ. V gave up 4 bases and J gave up 5 bases, with 15 bases separating them. The CDR3 loop spans 14 amino acids. In nucleotides, the CDR3 is TGCGCCAGCAGCCTTCAGGGGTTTCGGACTGAAGCTTTCTTT. Translated: CASSLQGFRTEAFF.

J is TRBJ1-3 and V is TRBV2, with a tentative D call TRBD1 (6 bases). This CDR3 contains 15 residues. Germline CDR1 and CDR2: SNHLY and FYNNEI. Trimming removed 0 bases from V and 2 bases from J, with 8 bases in between. CDR3 amino acids: CASSEAPGAGNTIYF. CDR3 DNA: TGTGCCAGCAGTGAAGCGCCAGGGGCTGGAAACACCATATATTTT.

The CDR3 region is CASRGTSGGQETQYF. Here the CDR3 DNA reads TGCGCCAGCAGGGGGACTAGCGGGGGACAAGAGACCCAGTACTTC. The chain recombines TRBV10-1 with TRBJ2-5; TRBD2 matches at 14 bases. Germline CDR1 and CDR2: WNHNN and SYGVQD (reference sequence). This CDR3 region has 15 residues. V shed 6 bases and J 2 bases; nucleotides not matched to a gene: 2.

The chain has TRBV9 and TRBJ1-6, with TRBD1 matching 7 bases. The CDR3 is made up of 16 amino acids. Trimming cost V 0 bases and J 4 bases; bases outside gene matches: 4. CDR1 and CDR2 from the germline V gene are SGDLS and YYNGEE. The chain's CDR3 is CASSVEAGGYNSPLHF. The CDR3 coding sequence is TGTGCCAGCAGCGTAGAGGCAGGGGGGTATAATTCACCCCTCCACTTT.